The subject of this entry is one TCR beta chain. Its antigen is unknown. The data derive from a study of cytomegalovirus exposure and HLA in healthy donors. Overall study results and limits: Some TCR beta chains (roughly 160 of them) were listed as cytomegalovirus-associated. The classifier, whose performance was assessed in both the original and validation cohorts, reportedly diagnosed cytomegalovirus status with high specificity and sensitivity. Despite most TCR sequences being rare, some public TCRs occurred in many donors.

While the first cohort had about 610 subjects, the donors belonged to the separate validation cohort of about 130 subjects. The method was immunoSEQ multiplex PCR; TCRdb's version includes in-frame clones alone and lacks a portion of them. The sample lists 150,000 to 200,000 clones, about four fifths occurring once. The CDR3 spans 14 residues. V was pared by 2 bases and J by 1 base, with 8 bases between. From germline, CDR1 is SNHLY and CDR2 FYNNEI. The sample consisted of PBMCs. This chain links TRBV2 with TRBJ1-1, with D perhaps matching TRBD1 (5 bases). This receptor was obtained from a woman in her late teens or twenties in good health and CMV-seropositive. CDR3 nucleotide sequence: TGTGCCAGCAGTGAATCAGGGCGGAACACTGAAGCTTTCTTT. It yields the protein CASSESGRNTEAFF.